This TCR beta chain was captured by sequencing in a study of T cell responses to AZD1222 COVID-19 vaccine. About the study: Second-dose schedules of about 4 or about 12 weeks were combined. Points from the study as a whole: Unmutated regions of variants are reportedly targeted by nearly half of spike-specific TCRs. Donor demographics were predominantly white British with a female majority; clonal diversity may be underestimated. Only a handful of individuals given AZD1222 were seropositive at baseline.

Using immunoSEQ multiplex PCR, the repertoire was profiled, and TCRdb retains in-frame clones only, with some absent. The data contain some 140,000 clones, around nine tenths of them singletons. Details on this clone: Its antigen is unknown.

Per the germline V gene, CDR1 is SGHTA and CDR2 is FQGTGA. V dropped 4 bases and J dropped 2; count of bases not matched to a gene: 7. The CDR3 length is 16 residues. This rearrangement joins TRBV7-3 to TRBJ2-5; 10 positions match TRBD1. Specimen: peripheral blood, collected on day 0 of AZD1222 vaccination. The receptor's source is an adult in good health. CDR3 region: CASSSTRTGGQETQYF. CDR3 nucleotide sequence: TGTGCCAGCAGCTCGACCCGGACAGGGGGGCAAGAGACCCAGTACTTC.